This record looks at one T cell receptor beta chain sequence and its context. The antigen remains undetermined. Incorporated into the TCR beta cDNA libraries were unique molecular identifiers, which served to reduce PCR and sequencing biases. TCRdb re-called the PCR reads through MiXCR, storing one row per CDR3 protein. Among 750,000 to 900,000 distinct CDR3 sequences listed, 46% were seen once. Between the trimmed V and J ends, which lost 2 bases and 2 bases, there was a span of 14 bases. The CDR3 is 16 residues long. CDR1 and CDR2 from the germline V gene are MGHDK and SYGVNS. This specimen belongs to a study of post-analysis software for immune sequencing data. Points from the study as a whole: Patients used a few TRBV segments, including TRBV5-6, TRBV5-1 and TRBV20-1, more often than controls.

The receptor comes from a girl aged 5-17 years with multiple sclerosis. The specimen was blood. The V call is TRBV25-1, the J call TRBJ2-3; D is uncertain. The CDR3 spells CASSEGLGLFTDTQYF. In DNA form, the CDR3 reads TGTGCCAGCAGTGAAGGGCTAGGCCTTTTCACAGATACGCAGTATTTT.